The 17 T cell receptor beta chains below all came from one sample that was sequenced in a study of cytomegalovirus exposure and HLA in healthy donors. Use of 60 Vbeta and 13 Jbeta primers characterized the PCR. Repertoires were generated with immunoSEQ multiplex PCR, while TCRdb's copy carries only in-frame clones and drops some. The sample lists 140,000 to 150,000 clones, about three quarters occurring once. The sequenced sample consisted of PBMCs. The receptors originated from a middle-aged man in good health and CMV-seropositive.

The V call is TRBV29-1, the J call TRBJ1-1, with a weak D call TRBD1 (5 bases). Germline V gene sequence: CDR1 SQVTM, CDR2 ANQGSEA. V was trimmed by 4 bases and J by 5 bases, leaving 23 bases between them. This CDR3 is 16 amino acids long. The CDR3 nucleotides read TGCAGCGTTGGGTCGCGGACATCTGACCCCCTTACTGAAGCTTTCTTT. Protein: CSVGSRTSDPLTEAFF.

This rearrangement joins TRBV30 to TRBJ1-1; D may be TRBD1 (6 bases). Trimming pared 2 bases from V and 2 bases from J, leaving 9 bases between. CDR3 size: 13 residues. The V gene's germline CDR1 is GTSNPN and CDR2 SVGIG (reference sequence). CDR3 residues: CAWSRQENTEAFF. The CDR3 DNA is TGTGCCTGGAGTAGACAGGAAAACACTGAAGCTTTCTTT.

This clone came up once. This chain links TRBV5-1 with TRBJ2-7; D may be TRBD1 (5 bases). CDR1 and CDR2 (germline): SGHRS, YFSETQ. This CDR3 spans 18 amino acids. V was trimmed by 0 bases and J by 3 bases, leaving 22 bases between them. Here the CDR3 reads CASSLGGWGSYQHYEQYF. CDR3 DNA: TGCGCCAGCAGCTTGGGGGGCTGGGGTTCGTATCAGCACTACGAGCAGTACTTC.

This clone has ten or more counts. This chain connects TRBV28 to TRBJ1-3, with 9 bases fitting TRBD1. The CDR3 runs 15 residues. The germline gives CDR1 MDHEN, CDR2 SYDVKM. With V trimmed by 6 bases and J by 8 bases, 11 bases remained unmatched. The CDR3, as DNA: TGTGCCAGCAGCCCTCCGGGACAGGGAAAGGACACCATATATTTT. Protein: CASSPPGQGKDTIYF.

This rearrangement joins TRBV29-1 to TRBJ2-1, with TRBD2 matching 14 bases. CDR3 length: 14 amino acids. V dropped 0 bases and J dropped 14; count of bases not matched to a gene: 6. The germline V gene has CDR1 SQVTM and CDR2 ANQGSEA. The CDR3 DNA follows: TGCAGCGTTGAAGACACCGGGACTAGCGGGAGCGAGTTCTTC. The encoded protein is CSVEDTGTSGSEFF.

The chain carries TRBV5-4 and TRBJ2-1; 9 bases fit TRBD2. This CDR3 contains 15 residues. V lost 7 bases and J lost 3; bases outside the gene matches: 8. CDR1 SGHNT and CDR2 YYREEE come from the germline V gene (reference sequence). The CDR3 region has the DNA TGTGCCAGCGATTGGGGCGGGAGGGACTACAATGAGCAGTTCTTC. Its protein is CASDWGGRDYNEQFF.

The V and J genes are TRBV9 and TRBJ1-1; a possible D gene is TRBD1 (6 bases). Trimming took off 4 bases at V and 6 bases at J, with 19 bases between the two ends. Germline V gene data show CDR1 as SGDLS and CDR2 as YYNGEE. The CDR3 extends over 15 amino acids. Written as DNA, the CDR3 is TGTGCCAGCAGCACAATCCCGGGCAGGGGCGCTGAAGCTTTCTTT. Translating it yields CASSTIPGRGAEAFF.

The chain links TRBV7-6 to TRBJ2-3; D is undetermined. V lost 4 bases and J 0 bases, leaving 23 bases between the germline ends. The CDR3 spans 19 residues. Germline loops: CDR1 SGHVS, CDR2 FNYEAQ. CDR3 coding DNA: TGTGCCAGCAGCTCGGTCACTACCGCCCGGGTGGGTAGCACAGATACGCAGTATTTT. Amino acid sequence: CASSSVTTARVGSTDTQYF. Based on the CDR3 plus reference TRBV7-6 and TRBJ2-3, the full variable domain is GAGVSQSPRYKVTKRGQDVALRCDPISGHVSLYWYRQALGQGPEFLTYFNYEAQQDKSGLPNDRFSAERPEGSISTLTIQRTEQRDSAMYRCASSSVTTARVGSTDTQYFGPGTRLTVL.

The gene calls are TRBV9 and TRBJ2-1, with TRBD1 as a possible D gene (5 bases). The CDR3 loop spans 14 amino acids. The V and J ends lost 4 bases and 12 bases respectively, with 20 bases between them. Germline V CDR1 and CDR2: SGDLS, YYNGEE. This CDR3 is CASSPGQGTTGQFF. DNA for the CDR3: TGTGCCAGCAGCCCTGGACAAGGTACAACTGGGCAGTTCTTC.

This chain links TRBV5-1 with TRBJ2-3, with 7 bases matching TRBD1. Germline CDR1 is SGHRS and CDR2 is YFSETQ. The trim removed 3 bases at V and 2 bases at J, leaving 6 bases unmatched. The CDR3 totals 15 residues. Here the CDR3 DNA reads TGCGCCAGCAGCTGGCAAAGGGGGCTCACAGATACGCAGTATTTT. Translation: CASSWQRGLTDTQYF.

The rearrangement uses TRBV5-4 and TRBJ2-5, with D tentatively TRBD1 (5 bases). Trimming left V 3 bases short and J 5 bases short, with 11 bases between. Germline V gives CDR1 SGHNT, CDR2 YYREEE (reference sequence). The CDR3 totals 13 residues. CDR3 DNA sequence: TGTGCCAGCAGCTATCAGGGTTGGGAGACCCAGTACTTC. Protein product: CASSYQGWETQYF.

The chain links TRBV6-5 to TRBJ2-7; TRBD1 agrees at 8 bases. There are 12 residues in the CDR3. The germline V gene has CDR1 MNHEY and CDR2 SVGAGI. V gave up 8 bases and J gave up 3 bases; unmatched junction bases: 3. The CDR3 reads CASRTGNYEQYF. DNA for the CDR3: TGTGCCAGCCGGACAGGGAACTACGAGCAGTACTTC.

The CDR3, as DNA: TGTGCTAGTGGGACTAGCGAACTCGATGAGCAGTTCTTC. Its protein product is CASGTSELDEQFF. The chain employs TRBV12-5 and TRBJ2-1, with 8 bases aligning to TRBD2. J gave up 8 bases and V 6 bases, and 6 bases lay outside the gene matches. CDR3 length: 13 residues. Germline CDR1 is LGHNT and CDR2 is FRNRAP.

The CDR3 nucleotides are TGTGCCAGCAGCTCCACAGGGGGCGGTTTCCGATTGGCTGAAGCTTTCTTT. This translates into CASSSTGGGFRLAEAFF. The chain uses TRBV28 and TRBJ1-1; 9 nucleotides match TRBD1. V trimming: 6 bases; J trimming: 6 bases; junction bases outside the gene matches: 17. The germline V gene encodes CDR1 MDHEN and CDR2 SYDVKM. CDR3 length: 17 amino acids.

In nucleotides, the CDR3 is TGTGCCAGCAGCGACACAGGGTATAGCGACGAGCAGTACTTC. This sequence encodes CASSDTGYSDEQYF. This chain links TRBV9 with TRBJ2-7; tentative D call: TRBD1 (6 bases). The V gene lost 3 bases and the J gene lost 5 bases, with 15 bases spanning the gap. Germline loops: CDR1 SGDLS, CDR2 YYNGEE. The CDR3 is 14 residues long. The variable domain in full, with the rest retrieved from reference TRBV9 and TRBJ2-7, is DSGVTQTPKHLITATGQRVTLRCSPRSGDLSVYWYQQSLDQGLQFLIQYYNGEERAKGNILERFSAQQFPDLHSELNLSSLELGDSALYFCASSDTGYSDEQYFGPGTRLTVT.

The chain couples TRBV6-6 to TRBJ2-5, with 8 bases identical to TRBD1. J was trimmed by 5 bases and V by 6 bases; bases with no gene match: 14. In germline, CDR1 is MNHNY, CDR2 SVGAGI (reference sequence). CDR3 length: 16 amino acids. CDR3 region: CASSRPGRGLGETQYF. CDR3 coding DNA: TGTGCCAGCAGCCGCCCGGGCAGGGGGCTTGGGGAGACCCAGTACTTC.

The genes are TRBV4-2 and TRBJ2-5; tentatively, D is TRBD2 (6 bases). Deletions cut 4 bases from V and 0 bases from J, with 12 bases between. The CDR3 has 15 residues. CDR1 and CDR2 from the germline V gene are LGHNA and YNFKEQ. The CDR3 DNA is TGTGCCAGCAGCCGATCACGGGAGTACCAAGAGACCCAGTACTTC. Its protein is CASSRSREYQETQYF.